This TCR beta chain was captured by sequencing in a study of shared clonotypes between healthy human individuals. Whole-study results and caveats: The study found approximately 5% of naive CD4 clonotypes shared across a handful of donors.

In its sample, this clone was seen once. The antigen is undetermined. Using immunoSEQ multiplex PCR, the repertoire was profiled, and TCRdb retains in-frame clones only, with some absent. Of more than 150,000 clones in the sample, 85% to 95% were seen once. This TCR came from a woman aged 25 to 45 in good health. What was sequenced was naive CD4+ T cells sorted from blood. As for subset: CD45RA+ positively selected.

The CDR3 loop reads CASSLTQGRYEQYF. The DNA of the CDR3 is TGTGCCAGCAGCTTAACTCAGGGAAGGTACGAGCAGTACTTC. The chain employs TRBV11-2 and TRBJ2-7; D might be TRBD1 (5 bases). CDR1 SGHAT and CDR2 FQNNGV come from the germline V gene. Between the trimmed V and J ends, which lost 2 bases and 4 bases, there was a span of 12 bases. The CDR3 is 14 residues long.